The 10 T cell receptor beta chains in this list originate from one sample, sequenced in a study of PD-1 blockade in classical Hodgkin lymphoma. Measured with immunoSEQ multiplex PCR; TCRdb has only the in-frame clones, and not every one. The profile shows 35,000 to 50,000 clones, approximately 70% of them singletons. Time point indicated: cycle 4 day 1 (C4D1), after 6 weeks of nivolumab. Relapses following autologous stem cell transplantation were seen in all patients, with brentuximab vedotin exposure varying. The sample was peripheral blood mononuclear cells (PBMCs), taken before the fourth cycle of nivolumab. Receptor source: a human donor with classical Hodgkin lymphoma.

The chain uses TRBV9 and TRBJ2-5, with D possibly being TRBD2 (6 bases). The CDR3 extends over 15 amino acids. V shed 2 bases and J shed 2 bases, with 13 bases lying between them. CDR1 is SGDLS, CDR2 YYNGEE, per germline. CDR3 bases: TGTGCCAGCAGCGTCGAGACGGCGGGGCAAGAGACCCAGTACTTC. Its translation: CASSVETAGQETQYF.

This clone has just one count. This chain joins TRBV12-5 and TRBJ2-3; 8 bases are shared with TRBD2. The CDR3 totals 14 residues. V trimming: 9 bases; J trimming: 1 base; junction bases outside the gene matches: 6. CDR1 and CDR2 (germline): LGHNT, FRNRAP. CDR3 residues: CASDGGGGTDTQYF. Written as DNA, the CDR3 is TGTGCTAGCGACGGGGGGGGCGGCACAGATACGCAGTATTTT.

The V gene is TRBV5-6, the J gene TRBJ2-7, with D uncertain. Germline V CDR1 and CDR2: SGHDT, YYEEEE. The CDR3 is 10 amino acids. V was trimmed by 6 bases and J by 8 bases, leaving 9 bases between them. The CDR3 spells CASNRHQQYF. The DNA for the CDR3 is TGTGCCAGCAATCGGCATCAGCAGTACTTC.

J is TRBJ2-3 and V is TRBV7-9, with D uncertain. Germline loops: CDR1 SEHNR, CDR2 FQNEAQ (reference sequence). V lost 5 bases and J 0 bases, leaving 6 bases between the germline ends. The CDR3 extends over 13 amino acids. CDR3 sequence: CASSAESTDTQYF. The CDR3 nucleotides are TGTGCCAGCAGCGCGGAGAGCACAGATACGCAGTATTTT.

The V and J genes are TRBV7-2 and TRBJ2-3, with 9 bases identical to TRBD2. With 6 bases clipped from V and 3 bases from J, the junction kept 7 bases outside the gene matches. The germline gives CDR1 SGHTA, CDR2 FQGNSA. CDR3 length: 15 residues. In nucleotides, the CDR3 is TGTGCCAGCAGATCAACTAGCGGGCGAACAGATACGCAGTATTTT. Translation: CASRSTSGRTDTQYF. The variable domain in full, completed from reference TRBV7-2 and TRBJ2-3, reads GAGVSQSPSNKVTEKGKDVELRCDPISGHTALYWYRQSLGQGLEFLIYFQGNSAPDKSGLPSDRFSAERTGGSVSTLTIQRTQQEDSAVYLCASRSTSGRTDTQYFGPGTRLTVL.

This clone was seen only once. This chain links TRBV29-1 with TRBJ2-7; D is uncertain. Trimming left V 4 bases short and J 6 bases short, with 10 bases between. Germline-derived CDR1 and CDR2 are SQVTM and ANQGSEA. This CDR3 is 11 amino acids long. This chain's CDR3 is CSVAALGEQYF. The CDR3 nucleotides read TGCAGCGTTGCAGCTTTGGGCGAGCAGTACTTC.

V is TRBV2 and J is TRBJ1-4; D call uncertain. Germline loops: CDR1 SNHLY, CDR2 FYNNEI. The CDR3 length is 16 residues. The V gene lost 3 bases and the J gene lost 6 bases, with 17 bases spanning the gap. This CDR3 is CASSDHLKGSDEKLFF. The CDR3 nucleotides are TGTGCCAGCAGTGACCATTTAAAAGGGTCGGATGAAAAACTGTTTTTT.

This clone was counted a few times. The gene calls are TRBV4-3 and TRBJ1-1, with TRBD1 matching 8 bases. The CDR3 spans 17 residues. J was trimmed by 1 base and V by 0 bases; bases with no gene match: 7. Germline V gives CDR1 LGHNA, CDR2 YSLEER. The CDR3 coding sequence is TGCGCCAGCAGCCAAGAAACAGGGGGATGGGGGAACACTGAAGCTTTCTTT. Its protein is CASSQETGGWGNTEAFF.

The CDR3 nucleotides are TGTGCCAGCAGCTTAGTCTCGTCTTACGAGCAGTACTTC. It encodes CASSLVSSYEQYF. This rearrangement joins TRBV11-3 to TRBJ2-7; D gene unclear. The CDR3 is made up of 13 amino acids. V was cut by 1 base and J by 4 bases, with 8 bases left in between. Germline V gives CDR1 SGHNT, CDR2 YENEEA.

In this sample, this clone turned up a few times. V is TRBV5-1 and J is TRBJ2-1; D call uncertain. Trimming took off 1 base at V and 6 bases at J, with 2 bases between the two ends. The germline V gene encodes CDR1 SGHRS and CDR2 YFSETQ. The CDR3 runs 11 residues. CDR3 protein: CASSLSNEQFF. The CDR3 region has the DNA TGCGCCAGCAGCTTGAGCAATGAGCAGTTCTTC.